What follows are 14 T cell receptor beta chains derived from one specimen sequenced in a study of vaccination effects on CD4 cells after COVID-19. Before sequencing took place, the ViraFEST assay used viral peptide pools to expand antigen-specific CD4+ T cells. Subsequent to a culture period of nine to ten days, CD4+ T cells were isolated. Here immunoSEQ multiplex PCR was the method, and the copy in TCRdb shows in-frame clones only, minus some. The repertoire includes tens of thousands of clones, roughly 80% of them detected once, and approximately 2.4% sits in the top ten. These receptors have no identified antigens. This specimen was CD4+ T cells from PBMCs cultured with HCoV-229E spike peptides, taken before COVID-19 vaccination. The receptors shown here come from a human donor who received a COVID-19 vaccine.

The V gene is TRBV6-5, the J gene TRBJ2-7; 8 nucleotides line up with TRBD1. Germline assignment: CDR1 MNHEY and CDR2 SVGAGI. The CDR3 consists of 14 residues. V shed 0 bases and J 4 bases; nucleotides not matched to a gene: 2. The CDR3 spells CASSYSDREYEQYV. CDR3 nucleotide sequence: TGTGCCAGCAGTTACTCGGACAGGGAGTACGAGCAGTACGTC.

This chain joins TRBV5-6 and TRBJ2-5; D unresolved. Germline CDR1 SGHDT, CDR2 YYEEEE. Between the trimmed V and J ends, which lost 2 bases and 1 base, there was a span of 9 bases. The CDR3 loop spans 14 amino acids. As DNA, the CDR3 is TGTGCCAGCAGCTTCTTACACCTCCAAGAGACCCAGTACTTC. It is translated as CASSFLHLQETQYF.

This clone appeared a few times. This chain uses TRBV21-1 with TRBJ1-1. TRBV21-1 is annotated as a pseudogene. The CDR3 runs to 17 residues. CDR3 DNA: TGTGCCAGCAGCAAAGAAACGACCGGGCTAATGAACACTGAAGCTTTCTTT. This encodes CASSKETTGLMNTEAFF.

This clone was observed a single time. The chain links TRBV28 to TRBJ1-2; D uncertain. V gave up 5 bases and J gave up 6 bases, with 10 bases separating them. CDR3 length equals 12 residues. The germline V gene encodes CDR1 MDHEN and CDR2 SYDVKM. CDR3 sequence: CASSRGVDGYTF. The CDR3 DNA reads as TGTGCCAGCAGTCGCGGGGTAGATGGCTACACCTTC.

V and J are TRBV11-2 and TRBJ1-4; 9 nucleotides align to TRBD1. Germline V lookup: CDR1 SGHAT, CDR2 FQNNGV. J gave up 7 bases and V 5 bases, and 8 bases lay outside the gene matches. The CDR3 is made up of 15 amino acids. CDR3 in DNA: TGTGCCAGCAGCGCCAGGGGACAGGGAGGTGAAAAACTGTTTTTT. It specifies CASSARGQGGEKLFF.

V gene TRBV7-9 combines with J gene TRBJ1-1; weak D call: TRBD1 (5 bases). Germline loops: CDR1 SEHNR, CDR2 FQNEAQ (reference sequence). CDR3 size: 13 residues. V was cut by 3 bases and J by 10 bases, with 15 bases left in between. The CDR3 DNA follows: TGTGCCAGCAGCTTTATAGAGGGACCTGGAGCTTTCTTT. Translation gives CASSFIEGPGAFF. The full variable domain, with the rest looked up from reference TRBV7-9 and TRBJ1-1, is DTGVSQNPRHKITKRGQNVTFRCDPISEHNRLYWYRQTLGQGPEFLTYFQNEAQLEKSRLLSDRFSAERPKGSFSTLEIQRTEQGDSAMYLCASSFIEGPGAFFGQGTRLTVV.

The rearrangement links TRBV24-1 to TRBJ2-5; TRBD1 matches at 8 bases. Germline values: CDR1 KGHDR, CDR2 SFDVKD. The CDR3 sequence is 15 residues long. V was clipped by 4 bases and J by 2 bases; unmatched bases: 5. CDR3 amino acids: CATSDWDRPQETQYF. The CDR3 bases are TGTGCCACCAGTGACTGGGACAGGCCTCAAGAGACCCAGTACTTC.

The chain is built from TRBV11-3 and TRBJ2-6, with D unresolved. Germline lookup yields CDR1 SGHNT and CDR2 YENEEA. V dropped 0 bases and J dropped 5 bases, with 11 bases sitting between them. This CDR3 comprises 16 residues. CDR3 residues: CASSLERRSRANVLTF. In nucleotides, the CDR3 is TGTGCCAGCAGCTTAGAGAGACGTTCTCGGGCCAACGTCCTGACTTTC.

Only one count was recorded for this clone. The rearrangement uses TRBV12-3 or TRBV12-4 and TRBJ1-2, with TRBD1 identical over 8 bases. The V segment lost 5 bases and the J segment 6 bases; nucleotides outside the gene matches: 2. The CDR3 consists of 12 residues. The CDR3 is CASSARGHGYTF. DNA of the CDR3: TGTGCCAGCAGTGCCAGGGGGCATGGCTACACCTTC.

This clone has only a few counts. V usage is TRBV3-1 (or the pseudogene TRBV3-2) and J usage is TRBJ1-1; D unclear. The germline CDR1 and CDR2 sequences are LGHDT and YNNKEL (reference sequence). The CDR3 extends over 13 amino acids. The V end was cut by 4 bases, the J end by 1 base, with 7 bases between. CDR3 region: CASSPTGNTEAFF. Here the CDR3 DNA reads TGTGCCAGCAGCCCTACTGGGAACACTGAAGCTTTCTTT.

This clone appeared a single time. This chain links TRBV7-9 with TRBJ1-2, with TRBD1 identical over 7 bases. V trimming: 1 base; J trimming: 7 bases; junction bases outside the gene matches: 6. CDR1 is SEHNR, CDR2 FQNEAQ, per germline (reference sequence). The CDR3 extends over 14 amino acids. CDR3 loop: CASSLEGGAVGYTF. DNA for the CDR3: TGTGCCAGCAGCTTAGAAGGGGGCGCGGTTGGCTACACCTTC.

This clone has just one count. The chain combines TRBV7-9 with TRBJ1-1; D may be TRBD1 (6 bases). From germline, CDR1 is SEHNR and CDR2 FQNEAQ (reference sequence). V was trimmed by 4 bases and J by 2 bases, leaving 11 bases between them. CDR3 length equals 14 residues. This chain's CDR3 is CASSWTQGNTEAFF. The CDR3 DNA sequence: TGTGCCAGCAGCTGGACACAGGGAAACACTGAAGCTTTCTTT. The full variable domain, rest sourced from reference TRBV7-9 and TRBJ1-1, is DTGVSQNPRHKITKRGQNVTFRCDPISEHNRLYWYRQTLGQGPEFLTYFQNEAQLEKSRLLSDRFSAERPKGSFSTLEIQRTEQGDSAMYLCASSWTQGNTEAFFGQGTRLTVV.

The V gene is TRBV7-2, the J gene TRBJ2-3; 11 positions match TRBD2. Germline CDR1 SGHTA, CDR2 FQGNSA. Trimming cost V 0 bases and J 4 bases; bases outside gene matches: 3. The CDR3 contains 16 residues. The CDR3: CASSLASGGVSDTQYF. The DNA for the CDR3 is TGTGCCAGCAGCTTAGCTAGCGGGGGGGTATCAGATACGCAGTATTTT.

This clone was observed once. The CDR3 region is CASSLSGGSQPQHF. The CDR3 DNA follows: TGTGCCAGCAGTTTATCAGGGGGTAGTCAGCCCCAGCATTTT. The V and J genes are TRBV27 and TRBJ1-5, with TRBD1 as a possible D gene (6 bases). V was pared by 0 bases and J by 6 bases, with 9 bases between. This CDR3 region has 14 residues. The germline gives CDR1 MNHEY, CDR2 SMNVEV (reference sequence).